This T cell receptor beta chain is drawn from a study of lymphopenia after photon versus proton radiotherapy (dated by TCRdb to the late 2010s). With regard to the full study: Photon and proton radiation therapy were compared by the study for their immunological effects in patients with gastrointestinal tumors who developed high-grade lymphopenia. The cohort included some 20 patients with gastrointestinal tumors who developed lymphopenia after receiving either photon or proton therapy. The goal of the study was to describe how the two radiation modalities differ in their effects on the immune system. The paper's findings and limits, for the study overall: After the lymphocyte count nadir, photon-treated repertoires showed oligoclonal expansion, especially of CD8+ Temra cells, which drove the drop in diversity. The survival association was assessed only in patients who died, and the authors presented better survival with proton therapy as a possibility rather than a demonstrated result. Across the cohort, among patients who died, a greater drop in TCR diversity after the nadir was inversely correlated with overall survival time. Proton-treated patients stayed relatively stable during treatment, while photon-treated patients lost naive T cells and TCR diversity and gained effector/memory populations.

From a lookup of the germline V gene, CDR1 and CDR2 are SGHRS and YFSETQ. Ends trimmed: V by 0 bases, J by 0 bases; bases unmatched to a gene: 10. Including the terminal cysteine and phenylalanine, the CDR3 comprises 18 residues. Here the CDR3 DNA is all that survives: 54 bases in frame from base 1. In regard to this clone: Its antigen remains undetermined. Per-nucleotide qualities are absent, and no much larger clonotype sits a single base away.

Preparation of the library involved the immunoSEQ multiplex PCR assay. Deep sequencing of rearranged TCR beta loci, alongside multiparametric flow cytometry, was used to profile T cell repertoires. TCRdb's version of the immuneACCESS table is confined to in-frame rearrangements and falls short of the full clone set. An unresolved V gene accounts for under half of the shortfall where checked; the remainder is of unknown origin. This sample is represented by tens of thousands of clones; 84% of them were singletons. The ten top clones hold around 15% of the sample. The receptor comes from a woman in her 70s with pancreatic cancer. The material was peripheral blood, obtained from a patient treated with proton-based radiotherapy. The chain employs TRBV5-1 and TRBJ2-3; 7 bases in the junction line up with TRBD2. The CDR3 loop reads CASSLAPSGQPSTDTQYF. The DNA reads as follows: TGCGCCAGCAGCTTGGCGCCTAGCGGCCAACCTAGCACAGATACGCAGTATTTT.